Each of the 16 T cell receptor beta chains below was sequenced from the same sample in a study of blood T cell repertoires in COVID-19 (dated by TCRdb to 2019 to 2021). The library relied on the immunoSEQ multiplex PCR assay. TCRdb mirrors the immuneACCESS table, restricted to in-frame sequences. Some clones are absent from its copies; in checked studies, under half trace to an unresolved V gene, and the reason for the others is unknown. Counted in this sample were around 50,000 clones; approximately 87% of them appeared once. Approximately 6.5% of the sample comes from the top ten. The sequencing input was peripheral blood. The receptors here all came from a woman aged 55-70 years with COVID-19, enrolled during active disease.

The rearrangement links TRBV25-1 to TRBJ2-1, with TRBD2 matching over 11 bases. CDR1 and CDR2 from the germline V gene are MGHDK and SYGVNS. The J segment lost 4 bases and the V segment lost 6 bases, leaving 2 bases of the junction unmatched. CDR3 size: 14 residues. The chain's CDR3 is CASRLAGVYNEQFF. The DNA for the CDR3 is TGTGCCAGCAGACTAGCGGGGGTTTACAATGAGCAGTTCTTC.

CDR3 nucleotides: TGTGCCAGCAGGACGACAGGTGTCTATGGCTACACCTTC. It yields the protein CASRTTGVYGYTF. The gene calls are TRBV28 and TRBJ1-2, with D perhaps TRBD1 (6 bases). The CDR3 is made up of 13 amino acids. V was pared by 6 bases and J by 4 bases, with 12 bases between. Germline CDR1 reads MDHEN; CDR2 reads SYDVKM.

The rearrangement joins TRBV18 to TRBJ2-7; the D gene is possibly TRBD1 (5 bases). CDR1 is KGHSH and CDR2 is LQKENI in the germline V gene. V lost 8 bases and J 2 bases, leaving 13 bases between the germline ends. The CDR3 has 13 amino acids. CDR3 sequence reads: CASTADTTYEQYF. Written as DNA, the CDR3 is TGTGCCAGCACCGCGGACACTACCTACGAGCAGTACTTC.

J is TRBJ2-3 and V is TRBV6-4, with D possibly being TRBD1 (6 bases). The CDR3 is 16 amino acids. Trimming removed 5 bases at V and 1 base at J, with 16 bases between. Germline V gene lookup returns CDR1 MRHNA and CDR2 SNTAGT. CDR3 sequence (DNA): TGTGCCAGCAGTCCCCAGACAGGAGGTGGCACAGATACGCAGTATTTT. Translation gives CASSPQTGGGTDTQYF.

V is TRBV27 and J is TRBJ1-6; D ambiguous. CDR1 MNHEY and CDR2 SMNVEV come from the germline V gene (reference sequence). V lost 3 bases, J lost 0 bases, and 21 bases lay in between. CDR3 length equals 20 residues. The CDR3 nucleotides read TGTGCCAGCAGTTTCCTTGGACTGGCGGGTCCCAGCTCCTATAATTCACCCCTCCACTTT. Its protein product is CASSFLGLAGPSSYNSPLHF.

On this clone itself: A junction boundary mismatches the germline segment, possibly from a read error. The chain combines TRBV28 with TRBJ1-6; a possible D gene is TRBD1 (5 bases). The germline V gene encodes CDR1 MDHEN and CDR2 SYDVKM. The CDR3 spans 11 residues. The CDR3 DNA reads as TGTGCCAGCAATTTGGGGGGACCCTTCCACTTT. Protein: CASNLGGPFHF.

The rearrangement links TRBV5-1 to TRBJ1-6; 9 bases align to TRBD1. The CDR3 is 15 residues long. CDR1 and CDR2 from the germline V gene are SGHRS and YFSETQ. Unmatched junction bases numbered 7, after V lost 4 bases and J lost 8 bases. CDR3 sequence reads: CASSPRDRDYSPLHF. CDR3 DNA sequence: TGCGCCAGCAGCCCACGGGACAGGGATTATTCACCCCTCCACTTT.

The CDR3 here is CAWTRGHSSYEQYF. CDR3 sequence (DNA): TGTGCCTGGACCCGGGGACACTCGTCCTACGAGCAGTACTTC. The chain couples TRBV30 to TRBJ2-7; tentatively, D is TRBD1 (6 bases). Trimming pared 4 bases from V and 1 base from J, leaving 14 bases between. The CDR3 is made up of 14 amino acids. Germline-derived CDR1 and CDR2 are GTSNPN and SVGIG (reference sequence).

The chain uses TRBV5-1 and TRBJ2-2; D gene uncertain. Trimming took 2 bases from V and 5 from J, leaving 10 bases between them. This CDR3 comprises 14 residues. CDR1 is SGHRS, CDR2 YFSETQ, per germline. The CDR3 DNA follows: TGCGCCAGCAGCTTTCAACGGTTAACCGGGGAGCTGTTTTTT. It codes for CASSFQRLTGELFF.

V and J are TRBV5-6 and TRBJ2-3; 7 bases are a match to TRBD1. V was pared by 0 bases and J by 1 base, with 2 bases of the junction left unmatched. Germline CDR1 is SGHDT and CDR2 is YYEEEE. This CDR3 region has 15 residues. CDR3: CASSLEGQGTDTQYF. CDR3 sequence (DNA): TGTGCCAGCAGCTTGGAAGGACAGGGCACAGATACGCAGTATTTT.

The chain recombines TRBV3-1 (or the pseudogene TRBV3-2) with TRBJ2-7; 10 bases line up with TRBD2. Germline V gene data show CDR1 as LGHDT and CDR2 as YNNKEL (reference sequence). V gave up 6 bases and J gave up 0 bases; unmatched junction bases: 2. This CDR3 region has 14 residues. CDR3 DNA sequence: TGTGCCAGCAGGGCTAGCGGGAGCTCCTACGAGCAGTACTTC. Translation gives CASRASGSSYEQYF.

This clone was seen more than once but under ten times. V gene TRBV13 combines with J gene TRBJ2-2; 9 positions agree with TRBD2. Germline trimming cut 3 bases from V and 0 bases from J; bases unmatched to any gene: 11. CDR1 and CDR2 (germline): PRHDT, FYEKMQ (reference sequence). This CDR3 contains 19 residues. As DNA, the CDR3 is TGTGCCAGCAGCTTCCAAACTCCTCTAGCGGGGTCGAACACCGGGGAGCTGTTTTTT. It yields the protein CASSFQTPLAGSNTGELFF.

The gene calls are TRBV10-3 and TRBJ1-1; 7 positions match TRBD1. This CDR3 is built from 14 residues. The J segment lost 4 bases and the V segment lost 6 bases, leaving 8 bases of the junction unmatched. Germline assignment: CDR1 ENHRY and CDR2 SYGVKD. The CDR3 region is CAIRGTGDGTEAFF. The DNA of the CDR3 is TGTGCCATCAGGGGAACAGGGGACGGCACTGAAGCTTTCTTT.

Only one count was recorded for this clone. Here the CDR3 reads CASSQDGSLGTGFEKLFF. The CDR3 nucleotides read TGCGCCAGCAGCCAAGATGGTTCTCTTGGGACAGGGTTTGAAAAACTGTTTTTT. The chain couples TRBV4-1 to TRBJ1-4, with 9 positions matching TRBD1. V lost 0 bases and J lost 7; bases outside the gene matches: 12. The CDR3 is 18 residues long. Germline CDR1 reads MGHRA; CDR2 reads YSYEKL.

This clone was picked up one time. The chain has TRBV19 and TRBJ1-5; 9 nucleotides agree with TRBD1. The CDR3 is 18 amino acids. Germline CDR1 is LNHDA and CDR2 is SQIVND (reference sequence). V lost 6 bases and J lost 2; bases outside the gene matches: 14. CDR3 coding DNA: TGTGCCAGTAGAGGGAGGACAGGGGCTACCCGGGGCAATCAGCCCCAGCATTTT. This sequence encodes CASRGRTGATRGNQPQHF.

The V gene is TRBV30, the J gene TRBJ1-4; D is ambiguous. The CDR3 is 14 residues long. CDR1 and CDR2 (germline): GTSNPN, SVGIG (reference sequence). V lost 2 bases to trimming and J lost 6 bases, with 13 bases between them. The CDR3 DNA sequence: TGTGCCTGGAGTCACAGCACGACGTATGAAAAACTGTTTTTT. It specifies CAWSHSTTYEKLFF.